This paragraph covers one T cell receptor (beta chain) sequence. The specificity of this receptor is unknown. The junction shows a germline mismatch at one end, possibly a read error. This sample stems from a study of tumor-infiltrating lymphocytes in primary liver carcinoma (dated by TCRdb to 2016 to 2017). About the full investigation: Surgical resection was performed in China between 2015 and 2016 on a handful of patients with histopathologically diagnosed primary liver carcinoma. The five patients, three men and two women aged 30 to 69 years, had hepatocellular carcinoma (four) or combined HCC and intrahepatic cholangiocarcinoma (one). Tumors of the five patients were stage T1-T3 N0M0 with maximum diameters of about 4.2 to 10 cm. Each sample produced roughly 3.65 to 7.5 million productive TCRbeta reads, and read depth showed no significant difference between tissue types. Across five regions of each liver tumor, along with adjacent normal tissue and blood, the study brought together TCRbeta repertoire sequencing, expression microarrays and whole-exome sequencing. TCRbeta repertoire sequencing covered about 35 specimens from 5 patients: 25 or so tumor regions, 5 adjacent noncancerous liver tissues and 5 peripheral blood samples. High reproducibility was observed for the technical replicate repertoires, with mean shared-clone rates approximately 0.9 and correlation coefficients above 0.95. Summary of the overall study and its limitations: Bulk unsorted samples precluded comparing CD4+ and CD8+ T cell repertoires. Repertoire overlap was higher between tumor regions (mean around 35%) than tumor-adjacent (approximately 17%) or tumor-blood (roughly 14%) pairs, consistent with antigen-driven expansion. Because only the TCR beta chain was sequenced and unpaired alpha chains were not captured, true repertoire diversity is likely underestimated. Compared with blood, tumors had a significantly larger share of the repertoire taken up by the top 250 clones (p = 0.039). The study included only a few patients, and the authors note findings should be validated in a larger study.

TRIzol reagent was used to extract blood RNA from unsorted whole blood, while the DNeasy Blood & Tissue kit provided the germline DNA. At the time of sampling, the patients were treatment-naive and had chronic HBV infection. Before surgery, approximately 4.3 milliliters of peripheral blood were drawn into K2EDTA tubes. A constant-region primer and ProtoScript II reverse transcriptase were used to reverse-transcribe TCRbeta-specific cDNA from around 480 ng total RNA. Three nested multiplex PCR rounds, following a slightly modified ARM-PCR procedure, were used to build the TCRbeta libraries. Sample barcodes and Illumina adapters were added in a final 25-cycle PCR with Deep VentR polymerase. Before sequencing, amplicons of 200-500 bp were gel-purified using a QIAquick gel extraction kit. An Illumina HiSeq 2500 was used to sequence the TCRbeta amplicons with 250-bp paired-end reads. Processing in the source paper ran as follows. To recover full CDR3 sequences, reads were quality-trimmed using Trimmomatic v0.33 and paired reads were then merged using FLASH v1.2.11. MiGEC v1.2.1b assigned V, D and J germline segments to the rearranged TCRbeta sequences. Clonotype statistics and Shannon-Wiener diversity indices were calculated with VDJtools v1.0.0. Except for diversity analysis, only the 250 most abundant clonotypes of each sample were used in subsequent analyses to reduce sampling bias. TCRdb passed the public sequencing reads through fastp at Q25 and MiXCR, retaining productive beta sequences. Rows are combined by CDR3 protein, so each entry shows the most common genes and DNA. TCRdb, not the original authors, processed these V and J calls. Counted in this sample were some 320,000 distinct CDR3 sequences; approximately 60% of them appeared once. The ten largest clones capture approximately 9% of the sample.

This TCR was recovered from a man in his forties or fifties with primary liver carcinoma and hepatitis B virus infection. The sequenced material came from peripheral blood.

This receptor carries the CDR3 CASSLGGRGDEELFF. The nucleotides read TGCGCCAGCAGCTTGGGAGGCAGGGGGGATGAAGAACTGTTTTTT. The chain joins TRBV5-1 to TRBJ1-4, and TRBD1 matches 7 of the central bases. The germline V gene gives CDR1 as SGHRS and CDR2 as YFSETQ. The CDR3, cysteine through phenylalanine, is 15 amino acids long. The kept DNA is CDR3 alone, 45 bases in frame from the first base.